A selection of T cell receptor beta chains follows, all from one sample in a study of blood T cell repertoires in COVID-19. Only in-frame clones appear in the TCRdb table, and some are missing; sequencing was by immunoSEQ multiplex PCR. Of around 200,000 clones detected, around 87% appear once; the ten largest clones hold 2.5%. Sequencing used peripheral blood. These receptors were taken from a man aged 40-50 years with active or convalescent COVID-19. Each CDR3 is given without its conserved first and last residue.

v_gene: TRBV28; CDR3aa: ASSSLSDYGRYT
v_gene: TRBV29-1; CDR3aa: SAISRELFSGYT
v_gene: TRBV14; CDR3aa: ASSQSHSGELF
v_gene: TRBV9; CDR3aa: ASSVASEGGYT
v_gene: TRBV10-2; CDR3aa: ASSGPISGNTIY
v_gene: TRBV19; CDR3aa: ASSISSTNEKLF
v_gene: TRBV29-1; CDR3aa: SVRDRIGSPLH
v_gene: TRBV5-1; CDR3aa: ASSLAVGRGEKLF
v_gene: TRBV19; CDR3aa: ASSAMGVQLAKNIQY
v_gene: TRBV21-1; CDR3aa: ASSKVRDKEDGELF
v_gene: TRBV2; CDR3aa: ASSRQGNMNTEAF
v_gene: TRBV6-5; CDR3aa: ASSSVDSLNTGELF
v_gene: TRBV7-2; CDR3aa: ASSPGQGARYEQY
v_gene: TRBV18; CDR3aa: ASSPFQGPDTQY
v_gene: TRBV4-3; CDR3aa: ASSQGHSYGYT
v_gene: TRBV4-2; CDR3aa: ASSQDLLAGASQETQY
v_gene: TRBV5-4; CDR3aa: ASSPQTNTGELF
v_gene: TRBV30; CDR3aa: AWSIGQGATEAF
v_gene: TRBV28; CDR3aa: ASGRTGTNQPQH
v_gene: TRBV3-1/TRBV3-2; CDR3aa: ASSQALSGMELNTEAF
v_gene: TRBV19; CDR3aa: ASSSRGYGVEPQPQH
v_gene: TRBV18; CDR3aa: ASSRTGSYGYT
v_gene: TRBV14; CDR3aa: ASSRYGGGLNTEAF
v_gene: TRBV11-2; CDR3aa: ASSNRNTGELF
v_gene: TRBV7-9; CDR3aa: ASSRGQTQNTGELF
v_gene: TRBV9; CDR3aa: ASSVGRGPLNIQY
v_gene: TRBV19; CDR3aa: ASSISGAAYNEQF
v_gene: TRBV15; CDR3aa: ATSRTGNAYEQY
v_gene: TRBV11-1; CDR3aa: ASSSTGGSIETQY
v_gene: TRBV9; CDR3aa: ASSVEQGPNQPQH